The 15 T cell receptor beta chains below come from one sample, sequenced in a study of technical replicates of blood from several donors. Measured with immunoSEQ multiplex PCR; TCRdb has only the in-frame clones, and not every one. Altogether under 70,000 clones are present, approximately 90% being singletons, with the ten largest covering about 4.9%. What was sequenced was PBMCs. These receptors all stem from a human donor in good health. Some clones in this sample may be carry-over from other donors' samples.

CDR3 bases: TGCAGCACCCTGACAGGCTCGGCTGAAGCTTTCTTT. As protein: CSTLTGSAEAFF. This chain links TRBV29-1 with TRBJ1-1, with a possible D match to TRBD1 (6 bases). Germline assignment: CDR1 SQVTM and CDR2 ANQGSEA. V lost 8 bases and J lost 6, with 16 bases in between. The CDR3 length is 12 residues.

V gene TRBV4-3 combines with J gene TRBJ2-1; 14 nucleotides match TRBD2. Germline V gene sequence: CDR1 LGHNA, CDR2 YSLEER. CDR3 length: 15 amino acids. V shed 1 base and J 7 bases; nucleotides not matched to a gene: 0. The CDR3 coding sequence is TGCGCCAGCAGCCAAGGGACTAGCGGGAGGAATGAGCAGTTCTTC. This encodes CASSQGTSGRNEQFF.

The CDR3 nucleotides read TGCGCCAGCAGCCAAGCAGGGACACCCTCTGGAAACACCATATATTTT. This codes for CASSQAGTPSGNTIYF. The chain links TRBV4-1 to TRBJ1-3, with D possibly being TRBD1 (6 bases). Germline loops: CDR1 MGHRA, CDR2 YSYEKL. This CDR3 spans 16 amino acids. Between the trimmed V and J ends, which lost 1 base and 0 bases, there was a span of 10 bases.

This chain uses TRBV4-3 with TRBJ2-7; the D gene is possibly TRBD1 (5 bases). V lost 0 bases and J lost 6, with 18 bases in between. Germline V gene lookup returns CDR1 LGHNA and CDR2 YSLEER. The CDR3 contains 16 residues. CDR3 loop: CASSQEIQGVLGEQYF. The CDR3 DNA follows: TGCGCCAGCAGCCAAGAGATTCAAGGGGTATTGGGCGAGCAGTACTTC.

The J gene is TRBJ1-3, the V gene TRBV4-3; D is undetermined. Trimming took 0 bases from V and 0 from J, leaving 6 bases between them. Looked up from germline, CDR1 is LGHNA and CDR2 is YSLEER. This CDR3 contains 15 residues. The CDR3 bases are TGCGCCAGCAGCCAAGATTTCGTCTCTGGAAACACCATATATTTT. Translated, it gives CASSQDFVSGNTIYF.

V gene TRBV5-8 combines with J gene TRBJ2-7, with D uncertain. Germline-derived CDR1 and CDR2 are SGHTS and YDEGEE. CDR3 size: 14 residues. With 2 bases removed from V and 0 bases from J, the gap between germline ends came to 9 bases. For the CDR3, the DNA is TGTGCCAGCAGCTTCGTCGTCAGCTCCTACGAGCAGTACTTC. Amino acid sequence: CASSFVVSSYEQYF.

The V call is TRBV15, the J call TRBJ1-2; D possibly corresponds to TRBD1 (5 bases). Germline assignment: CDR1 LNHNV and CDR2 YYDKDF (reference sequence). V was pared by 0 bases and J by 2 bases, with 13 bases between. The CDR3 has 16 amino acids. The CDR3 protein is CATSRDPTVTNYGYTF. The CDR3 DNA reads TGTGCCACCAGCAGAGATCCGACAGTGACAAACTATGGCTACACCTTC.

The chain uses TRBV5-1 and TRBJ2-7, with no clear D. This CDR3 comprises 14 residues. Per the germline V gene, CDR1 is SGHRS and CDR2 is YFSETQ. V was shortened by 0 bases and J by 0 bases, with 7 bases between the two germline ends. CDR3 bases: TGCGCCAGCAGCTTGGGAGGCACCTCCTACGAGCAGTACTTC. This gives the protein CASSLGGTSYEQYF.

The J gene is TRBJ1-4, the V gene TRBV7-9; D might be TRBD1 (5 bases). Trimming pared 5 bases from V and 8 bases from J, leaving 18 bases between. This CDR3 region has 15 residues. Germline V CDR1 and CDR2: SEHNR, FQNEAQ (reference sequence). The CDR3 reads CASSPSPGFQEKLFF. The CDR3 coding sequence is TGTGCCAGCAGCCCGTCCCCAGGGTTTCAAGAAAAACTGTTTTTT.

The V and J genes are TRBV4-3 and TRBJ2-7; 7 bases match TRBD2. The CDR3 is 15 amino acids. Trimming at V came to 0 bases and at J to 7 bases, leaving 9 bases not matched to a gene. The germline V gene encodes CDR1 LGHNA and CDR2 YSLEER. In nucleotides, the CDR3 is TGCGCCAGCAGCCAAGAATTGACTAGCTCTTATGAGCAGTACTTC. Protein sequence: CASSQELTSSYEQYF.

The rearrangement uses TRBV11-3 and TRBJ2-7, with 12 bases lining up with TRBD2. Trimming took 3 bases from V and 7 from J; bases not matched to a gene: 4. From germline, CDR1 is SGHNT and CDR2 YENEEA. This CDR3 spans 14 amino acids. DNA of the CDR3: TGTGCCAGCAGCTTGACTAGCGGGGGAGAAGAGCAGTACTTC. Residues: CASSLTSGGEEQYF.

Written as DNA, the CDR3 is TGTGCCAGCAGTTCGGACAGGAACACTGAAGCTTTCTTT. Translated: CASSSDRNTEAFF. The V call is TRBV6-1, the J call TRBJ1-1; D possibly corresponds to TRBD1 (6 bases). V was pared by 5 bases and J by 1 base, with 8 bases between. Germline CDR1 is MNHNS and CDR2 is SASEGT. This CDR3 is built from 13 residues.

This chain uses TRBV28 with TRBJ1-6; D is unclear. The CDR3 length is 17 residues. The germline V gene has CDR1 MDHEN and CDR2 SYDVKM. V was shortened by 6 bases and J by 5 bases, with 20 bases between the two germline ends. The CDR3 loop is CASRARRIVSNNSPLHF. As DNA, the CDR3 is TGTGCCAGCAGGGCCCGGCGGATTGTCTCAAATAATTCACCCCTCCACTTT.

V usage is TRBV5-6 and J usage is TRBJ2-7; 8 bases agree with TRBD1. The CDR3 is made up of 15 amino acids. Germline values: CDR1 SGHDT, CDR2 YYEEEE. The V gene end was trimmed by 4 bases and the J gene end by 2 bases; junction bases not matched to a gene: 8. The chain's CDR3 is CASSATDRAAYEQYF. The CDR3, as DNA: TGTGCCAGCAGCGCAACGGACAGGGCTGCCTACGAGCAGTACTTC.

The V call is TRBV27, the J call TRBJ2-2; D might be TRBD2 (6 bases). CDR1 is MNHEY and CDR2 is SMNVEV in the germline V gene (reference sequence). This CDR3 has 16 residues. V was trimmed by 4 bases and J by 0 bases, leaving 12 bases between them. CDR3 protein: CASSYKPGANTGELFF. CDR3 bases: TGTGCCAGCAGTTACAAGCCGGGGGCGAACACCGGGGAGCTGTTTTTT.